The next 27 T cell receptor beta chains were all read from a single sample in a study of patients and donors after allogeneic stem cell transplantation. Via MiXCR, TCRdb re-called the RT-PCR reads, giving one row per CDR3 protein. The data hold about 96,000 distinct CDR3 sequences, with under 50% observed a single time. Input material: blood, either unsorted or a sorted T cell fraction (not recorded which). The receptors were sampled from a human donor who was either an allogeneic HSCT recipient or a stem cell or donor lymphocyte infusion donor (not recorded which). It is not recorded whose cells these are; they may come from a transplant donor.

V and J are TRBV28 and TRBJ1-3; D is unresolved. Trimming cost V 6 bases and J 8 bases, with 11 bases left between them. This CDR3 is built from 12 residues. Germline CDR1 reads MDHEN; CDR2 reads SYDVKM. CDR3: CASSPTVHTIYF. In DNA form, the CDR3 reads TGTGCCAGCAGCCCCACGGTACACACCATATATTTT.

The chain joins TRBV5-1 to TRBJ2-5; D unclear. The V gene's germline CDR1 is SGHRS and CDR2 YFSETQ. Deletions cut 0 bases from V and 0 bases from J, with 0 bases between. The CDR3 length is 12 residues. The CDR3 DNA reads TGCGCCAGCAGCTTGGACCAAGAGACCCAGTACTTC. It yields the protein CASSLDQETQYF.

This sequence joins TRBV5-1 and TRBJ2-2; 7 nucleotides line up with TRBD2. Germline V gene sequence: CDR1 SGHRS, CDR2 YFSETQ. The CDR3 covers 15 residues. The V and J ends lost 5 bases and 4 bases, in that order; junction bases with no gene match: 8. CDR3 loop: CASRVAGDFTGELFF. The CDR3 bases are TGCGCCAGCAGAGTGGCGGGAGATTTCACCGGGGAGCTGTTTTTT.

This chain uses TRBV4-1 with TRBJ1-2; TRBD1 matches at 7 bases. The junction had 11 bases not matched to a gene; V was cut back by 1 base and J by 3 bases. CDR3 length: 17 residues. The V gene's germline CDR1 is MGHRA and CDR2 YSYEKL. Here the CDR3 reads CASSQVIRQGVYYGYTF. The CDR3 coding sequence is TGCGCCAGCAGCCAAGTTATCAGGCAGGGGGTCTACTATGGCTACACCTTC.

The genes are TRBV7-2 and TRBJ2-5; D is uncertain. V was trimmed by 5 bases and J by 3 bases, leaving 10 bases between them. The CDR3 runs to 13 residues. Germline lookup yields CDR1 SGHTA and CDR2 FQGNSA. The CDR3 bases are TGTGCCAGCAGCCATCGGATCAAAGAGACCCAGTACTTC. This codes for CASSHRIKETQYF.

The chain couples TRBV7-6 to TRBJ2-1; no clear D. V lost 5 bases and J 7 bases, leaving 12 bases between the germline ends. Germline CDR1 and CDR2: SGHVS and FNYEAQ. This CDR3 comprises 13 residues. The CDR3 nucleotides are TGTGCCAGCAGCCTCTCTTGGGCGAATGAGCAGTTCTTC. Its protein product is CASSLSWANEQFF.

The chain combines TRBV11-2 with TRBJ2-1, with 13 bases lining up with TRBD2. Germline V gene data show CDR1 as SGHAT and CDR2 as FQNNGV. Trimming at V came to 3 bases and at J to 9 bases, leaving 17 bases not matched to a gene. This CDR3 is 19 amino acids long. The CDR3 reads CASSFRTSGSLLQGIEQFF. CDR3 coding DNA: TGTGCCAGCAGCTTTAGGACTAGCGGGAGTTTACTTCAAGGCATTGAGCAGTTCTTC.

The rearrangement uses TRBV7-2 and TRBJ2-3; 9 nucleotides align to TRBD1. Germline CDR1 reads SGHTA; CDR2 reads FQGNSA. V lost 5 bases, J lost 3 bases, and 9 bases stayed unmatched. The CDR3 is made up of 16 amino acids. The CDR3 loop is CASSTRRDRVTDTQYF. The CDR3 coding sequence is TGTGCCAGCAGCACCCGCCGGGACAGGGTTACAGATACGCAGTATTTT.

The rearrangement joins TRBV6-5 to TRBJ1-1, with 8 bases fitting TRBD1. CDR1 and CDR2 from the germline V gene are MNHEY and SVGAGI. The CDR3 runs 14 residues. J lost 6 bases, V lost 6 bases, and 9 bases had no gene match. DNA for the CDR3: TGTGCCAGCAGGGAGTACAGGGGGGGTTCTGAAGCTTTCTTT. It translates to CASREYRGGSEAFF.

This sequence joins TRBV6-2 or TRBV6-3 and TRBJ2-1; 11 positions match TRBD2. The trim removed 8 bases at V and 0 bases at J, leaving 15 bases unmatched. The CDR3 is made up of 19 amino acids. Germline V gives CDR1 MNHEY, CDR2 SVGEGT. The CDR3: CASGVYKGLAVSSYNEQFF. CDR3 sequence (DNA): TGTGCCAGCGGAGTATACAAGGGACTAGCGGTGAGCTCCTACAATGAGCAGTTCTTC.

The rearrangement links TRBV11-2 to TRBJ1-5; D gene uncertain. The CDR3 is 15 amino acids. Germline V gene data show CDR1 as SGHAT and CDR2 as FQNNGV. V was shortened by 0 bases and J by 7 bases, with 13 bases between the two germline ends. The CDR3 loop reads CASSLEGLSGQPQHF. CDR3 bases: TGTGCCAGCAGCTTAGAAGGGCTCTCCGGCCAGCCCCAGCATTTT.

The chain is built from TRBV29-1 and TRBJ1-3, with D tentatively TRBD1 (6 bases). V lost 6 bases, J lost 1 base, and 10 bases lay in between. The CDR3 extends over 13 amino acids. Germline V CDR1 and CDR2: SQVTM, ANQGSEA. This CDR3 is CSVLTGSGNTIYF. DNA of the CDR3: TGCAGCGTCTTGACAGGATCTGGAAACACCATATATTTT.

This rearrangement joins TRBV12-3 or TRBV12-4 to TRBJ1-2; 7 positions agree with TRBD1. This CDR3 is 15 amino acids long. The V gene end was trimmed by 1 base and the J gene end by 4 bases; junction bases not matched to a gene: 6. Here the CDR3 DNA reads TGTGCCAGCAGTTTAGAGGCACAGGGGCGCTATGGCTACACCTTC. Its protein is CASSLEAQGRYGYTF.

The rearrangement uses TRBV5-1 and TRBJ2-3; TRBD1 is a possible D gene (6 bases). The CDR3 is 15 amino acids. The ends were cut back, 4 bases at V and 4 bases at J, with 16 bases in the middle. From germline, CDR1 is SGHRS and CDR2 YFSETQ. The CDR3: CASSVGLGGSDTQYF. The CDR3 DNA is TGCGCCAGCAGCGTGGGGCTAGGGGGTTCAGATACGCAGTATTTT.

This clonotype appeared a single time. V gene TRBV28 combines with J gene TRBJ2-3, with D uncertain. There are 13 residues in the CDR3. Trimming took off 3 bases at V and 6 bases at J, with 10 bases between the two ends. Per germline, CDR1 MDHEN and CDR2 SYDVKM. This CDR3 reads CASSFLFPDTQYF. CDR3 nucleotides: TGTGCCAGCAGTTTCTTGTTCCCCGATACGCAGTATTTT.

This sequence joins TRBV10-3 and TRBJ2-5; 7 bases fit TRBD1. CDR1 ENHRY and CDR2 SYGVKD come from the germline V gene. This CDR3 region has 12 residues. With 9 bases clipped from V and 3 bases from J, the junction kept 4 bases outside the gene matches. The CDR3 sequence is CAISDREETQYF. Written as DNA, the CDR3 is TGTGCCATTTCCGACAGGGAAGAGACCCAGTACTTC.

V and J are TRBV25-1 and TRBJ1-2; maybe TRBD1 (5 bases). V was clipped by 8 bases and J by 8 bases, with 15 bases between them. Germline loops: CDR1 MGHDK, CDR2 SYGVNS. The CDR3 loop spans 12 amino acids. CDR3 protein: CASDPGFSGYTF. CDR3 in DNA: TGTGCCAGCGATCCAGGGTTTAGCGGCTACACCTTC.

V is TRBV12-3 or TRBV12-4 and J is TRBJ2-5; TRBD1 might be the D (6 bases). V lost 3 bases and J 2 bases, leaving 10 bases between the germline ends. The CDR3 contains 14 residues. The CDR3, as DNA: TGTGCCAGCAGTTTTTCGACAGGACAAGAGACCCAGTACTTC. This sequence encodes CASSFSTGQETQYF.

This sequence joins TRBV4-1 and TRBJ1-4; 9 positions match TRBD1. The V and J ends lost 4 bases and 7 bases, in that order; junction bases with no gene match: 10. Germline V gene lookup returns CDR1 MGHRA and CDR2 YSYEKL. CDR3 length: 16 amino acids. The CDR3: CASSLGQGSRTEKLFF. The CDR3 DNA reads TGCGCCAGCAGCCTGGGACAGGGTAGTCGAACTGAAAAACTGTTTTTT.

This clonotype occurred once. Written as DNA, the CDR3 is TGTGCCATCAGTGGACCTTTGAACACTGAAGCTTTCTTT. Encoded protein: CAISGPLNTEAFF. V gene TRBV10-3 combines with J gene TRBJ1-1, with unresolved D. The CDR3 spans 13 residues. Germline lookup yields CDR1 ENHRY and CDR2 SYGVKD. Trimming removed 4 bases from V and 0 bases from J, with 6 bases in between.

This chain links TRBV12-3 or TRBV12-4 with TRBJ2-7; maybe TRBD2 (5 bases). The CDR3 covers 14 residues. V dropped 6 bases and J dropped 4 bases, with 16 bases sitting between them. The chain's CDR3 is CASSTLAPSYEQYF. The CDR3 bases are TGTGCCAGCAGCACCCTAGCCCCCTCTTACGAGCAGTACTTC.

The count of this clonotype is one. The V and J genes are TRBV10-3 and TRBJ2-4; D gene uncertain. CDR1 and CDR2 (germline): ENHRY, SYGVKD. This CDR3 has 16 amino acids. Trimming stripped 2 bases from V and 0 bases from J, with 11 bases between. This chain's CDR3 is CAISETQLLAKNIQYF. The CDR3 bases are TGTGCCATCAGTGAGACACAGTTACTAGCCAAAAACATTCAGTACTTC.

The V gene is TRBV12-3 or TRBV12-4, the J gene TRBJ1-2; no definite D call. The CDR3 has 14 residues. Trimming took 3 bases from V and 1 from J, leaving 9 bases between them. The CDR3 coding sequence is TGTGCCAGCAGTTTCCGGGGATTTAACTATGGCTACACCTTC. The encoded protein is CASSFRGFNYGYTF.

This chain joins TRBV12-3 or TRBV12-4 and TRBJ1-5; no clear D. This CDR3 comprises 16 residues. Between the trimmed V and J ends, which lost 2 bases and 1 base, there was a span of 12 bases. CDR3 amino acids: CASSLSYAASNQPQHF. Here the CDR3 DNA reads TGTGCCAGCAGTTTAAGTTATGCAGCGAGCAATCAGCCCCAGCATTTT.

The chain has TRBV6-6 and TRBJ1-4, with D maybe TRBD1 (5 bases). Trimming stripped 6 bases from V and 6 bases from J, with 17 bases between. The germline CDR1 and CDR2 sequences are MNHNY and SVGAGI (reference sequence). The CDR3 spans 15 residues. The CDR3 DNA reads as TGTGCCAGCAGCCGCCGGTCCCGGGGGGATGAAAAACTGTTTTTT. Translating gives CASSRRSRGDEKLFF.

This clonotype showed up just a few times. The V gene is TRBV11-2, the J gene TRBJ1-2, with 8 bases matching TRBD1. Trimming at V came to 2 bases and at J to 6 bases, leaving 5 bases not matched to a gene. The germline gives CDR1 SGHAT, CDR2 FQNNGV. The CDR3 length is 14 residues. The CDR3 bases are TGTGCCAGCAGCTTAAGCGACAGGGGCGATGGCTACACCTTC. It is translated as CASSLSDRGDGYTF.

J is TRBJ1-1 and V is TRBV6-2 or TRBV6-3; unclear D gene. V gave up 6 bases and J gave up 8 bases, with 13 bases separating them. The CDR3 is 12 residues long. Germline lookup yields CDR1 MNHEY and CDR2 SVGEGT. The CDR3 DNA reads TGTGCCAGCAGCACCACGAGCCGAGAAGCTTTCTTT. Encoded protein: CASSTTSREAFF.